A single T cell receptor (beta chain) is shown here with its context. Its antigen remains unknown. The time point: pre-treatment baseline. Blood was drawn before treatment and at week 3 after checkpoint blockade. Each bulk PBMC sample had 300 to 400 ng DNA loaded. Sequencing used immunoSEQ multiplex PCR; TCRdb keeps in-frame clones, though not all of them. Found here are over 9,500 clones, approximately 87% of them singletons; the top ten hold approximately 19%. The record originates from a study of blood T cell dynamics during melanoma immunotherapy. Study at large: Metastatic melanoma patients received first-line pembrolizumab or nivolumab plus ipilimumab.

V was clipped by 5 bases and J by 3 bases, with 10 bases between them. CDR3 length: 13 residues. Per the germline V gene, CDR1 is MDHEN and CDR2 is SYDVKM. Findings and caveats of the study: The study could not tell melanoma-specific clones from general immune activation.

The sequences come from blood, collected from a patient treated with checkpoint blockade. The rearrangement joins TRBV28 to TRBJ1-1, with D perhaps matching TRBD1 (6 bases). The TCR sequence derives from a human donor with melanoma. CDR3 coding DNA: TGTGCCAGCAGTCTGGGGGCCCACACTGAAGCTTTCTTT. Its protein product is CASSLGAHTEAFF.